A selection of T cell receptor beta chains follows, all from one sample in a study of T cell repertoires in cytomegalovirus infection. MiXCR was run by TCRdb on the reads, yielding one entry per CDR3 protein. The table lists a few hundred thousand distinct CDR3 sequences, more than 9% of them singletons. The sample was PBMCs. The receptor source for this set is a human donor in good health (CMV status not recorded). Some clones in this sample may be carry-over from other donors' samples. Both conserved end residues are part of each CDR3. The D gene is left open where the match is weak. Rows may omit the clone size; those that give it use once, few, many or a size class.

abundance	v_gene	j_gene	d_gene	CDR3aa	CDR3nt
few	TRBV7-3	TRBJ2-2	NA	CASSPQPNTGELFF	TGTGCCAGCAGCCCTCAACCGAACACCGGGGAGCTGTTTTTT
NA	TRBV6-2/TRBV6-3	TRBJ1-1	NA	CASSRTGLNTEAFF	TGTGCCAGCAGTCGGACGGGTCTAAACACTGAAGCTTTCTTT
many	TRBV7-9	TRBJ1-2	TRBD1	CASSGQEANYGYTF	TGTGCCAGCAGCGGACAGGAAGCTAACTATGGCTACACCTTC
NA	TRBV7-2	TRBJ1-2	NA	CASSTPLGGAYGYTF	TGTGCCAGCAGCACGCCCCTCGGGGGGGCTTATGGCTACACCTTC
many	TRBV7-2	TRBJ2-7	TRBD1	CASSPLWDRGLEQYF	TGTGCCAGCAGCCCATTGTGGGACAGGGGGCTCGAGCAGTACTTC
NA	TRBV27	TRBJ2-1	NA	CASSLILSSYNEQFF	TGTGCCAGCAGTTTAATTTTGAGCTCCTACAATGAGCAGTTCTTC
few	TRBV5-1	TRBJ2-1	NA	CASNGGRNKNEQFF	TGCGCCAGCAACGGAGGGAGAAATAAAAATGAGCAGTTCTTC
few	TRBV11-1	TRBJ2-2	NA	CASMMGNTGELFF	TGTGCCAGCATGATGGGTAACACCGGGGAGCTGTTTTTT
few	TRBV12-3/TRBV12-4	TRBJ2-7	TRBD1	CASSPEGTGFNEQYF	TGTGCCAGCAGTCCCGAAGGGACAGGGTTCAACGAGCAGTACTTC
few	TRBV28	TRBJ2-7	NA	CASRTLQTSYEQYF	TGTGCCAGCAGAACCCTACAGACCTCCTACGAGCAGTACTTC
few	TRBV19	TRBJ1-5	NA	CASSIPSRPQHF	TGTGCCAGTAGTATCCCCTCCCGGCCCCAGCATTTT
NA	TRBV28	TRBJ2-4	NA	CASSLRGQLAKNIQYF	TGTGCCAGCAGTTTGCGCGGACAGCTAGCCAAAAACATTCAGTACTTC
few	TRBV7-3	TRBJ2-3	TRBD2	CASSLQGRGASTDTQYF	TGTGCCAGCAGCCTACAAGGGAGGGGAGCTAGCACAGATACGCAGTATTTT
few	TRBV29-1	TRBJ2-1	TRBD2	CSVVGGRWNEQFF	TGCAGCGTTGTCGGGGGGAGATGGAATGAGCAGTTCTTC
many	TRBV7-2	TRBJ1-1	NA	CASSLEWGAAFF	TGTGCCAGCAGCTTAGAGTGGGGAGCAGCTTTCTTT